The 22 T cell receptor beta chains listed next were all sequenced from one sample in a study of blood T cell repertoires in COVID-19. Generated by immunoSEQ multiplex PCR, the TCRdb table keeps only in-frame clones and is missing some. The table has 150,000 to 200,000 clones, less than 90% seen once. Sequenced: peripheral blood. The receptors stem from a man between 65 and 79 years old with active or convalescent COVID-19.

The rearrangement links TRBV19 to TRBJ1-1; 9 bases are a match to TRBD1. Germline V gene sequence: CDR1 LNHDA, CDR2 SQIVND (reference sequence). The CDR3 sequence is 12 residues long. The V gene end was trimmed by 7 bases and the J gene end by 7 bases; junction bases not matched to a gene: 4. The CDR3 sequence: CASTKGQGEAFF. CDR3 sequence (DNA): TGTGCCAGTACCAAGGGACAGGGTGAAGCTTTCTTT.

V is TRBV6-5 and J is TRBJ2-7, with 7 bases lining up with TRBD1. The CDR3 contains 12 residues. V was clipped by 7 bases and J by 4 bases; unmatched bases: 4. The germline gives CDR1 MNHEY, CDR2 SVGAGI. CDR3 DNA: TGTGCCAGCATTAGGACAGGATACGAGCAGTACTTC. This encodes CASIRTGYEQYF.

DNA for the CDR3: TGTGCCAGCACTCTCGTTGGACAGGGTGCCTATCAGCCCCAGCATTTT. Protein product: CASTLVGQGAYQPQHF. The chain links TRBV28 to TRBJ1-5; TRBD1 matches 8 bases. CDR1 MDHEN and CDR2 SYDVKM come from the germline V gene. This CDR3 is built from 16 residues. After removal of 7 bases from V and 5 bases from J, the junction contained 13 bases not matched to a gene.

The table lists this clone with a few counts. The rearrangement joins TRBV28 to TRBJ1-5, with unresolved D. Germline values: CDR1 MDHEN, CDR2 SYDVKM. With 6 bases removed from V and 3 bases from J, the gap between germline ends came to 12 bases. The CDR3 spans 14 residues. Written as DNA, the CDR3 is TGTGCCAGCAGCACCAGGAAAAACAATCAGCCCCAGCATTTT. Its protein product is CASSTRKNNQPQHF. Full variable domain (missing parts from reference TRBV28 and TRBJ1-5): DVKVTQSSRYLVKRTGEKVFLECVQDMDHENMFWYRQDPGLGLRLIYFSYDVKMKEKGDIPEGYSVSREKKERFSLILESASTNQTSMYLCASSTRKNNQPQHFGDGTRLSIL.

The count of this clone is one. The chain joins TRBV10-3 to TRBJ1-5; TRBD1 matches 9 bases. Trimming cost V 11 bases and J 6 bases; bases outside gene matches: 11. This CDR3 comprises 14 residues. Germline values: CDR1 ENHRY, CDR2 SYGVKD. The CDR3 sequence is CAVDSGTGSQPQHF. In DNA form, the CDR3 reads TGTGCCGTTGATAGCGGGACAGGGTCTCAGCCCCAGCATTTT.

The chain recombines TRBV7-6 with TRBJ2-3; D perhaps matches TRBD2 (6 bases). Trimming stripped 0 bases from V and 2 bases from J, with 15 bases between. Germline CDR1 reads SGHVS; CDR2 reads FNYEAQ. CDR3 size: 17 residues. The CDR3 region has the DNA TGTGCCAGCAGCTTAGCGGCCGGGACTCGGTACACAGATACGCAGTATTTT. Translated: CASSLAAGTRYTDTQYF.

This clone was found once. V is TRBV5-6 and J is TRBJ2-1; D is perhaps TRBD1 (5 bases). The CDR3 consists of 13 residues. The germline gives CDR1 SGHDT, CDR2 YYEEEE. Trimming left V 3 bases short and J 8 bases short, with 12 bases between. The CDR3 spells CASSSDRRDEQFF. The CDR3 DNA reads TGTGCCAGCAGCTCCGACAGACGGGATGAGCAGTTCTTC.

The chain uses TRBV28 and TRBJ2-7; 12 bases align to TRBD2. Losses at the gene ends were 3 bases for V and 2 bases for J; bases not matched to a gene: 2. The CDR3 is 15 residues long. In germline, CDR1 is MDHEN, CDR2 SYDVKM. The CDR3 here is CASSFPSGRAYEQYF. The CDR3 DNA reads TGTGCCAGCAGTTTCCCTAGCGGGAGGGCCTACGAGCAGTACTTC.

The chain carries TRBV9 and TRBJ2-6, with D perhaps TRBD1 (5 bases). Per germline, CDR1 SGDLS and CDR2 YYNGEE. V was clipped by 1 base and J by 4 bases, with 9 bases between them. This CDR3 region has 15 residues. The CDR3 is CASSVSGSGANVLTF. CDR3 in DNA: TGTGCCAGCAGCGTATCAGGGTCCGGGGCCAACGTCCTGACTTTC.

The chain employs TRBV30 and TRBJ1-2; D is undetermined. This CDR3 is built from 12 residues. Germline V CDR1 and CDR2: GTSNPN, SVGIG (reference sequence). Trimming pared 0 bases from V and 6 bases from J, leaving 8 bases between. The CDR3 spells CAWSVTADGYTF. The CDR3 DNA sequence: TGTGCCTGGAGTGTTACAGCGGATGGCTACACCTTC.

V and J are TRBV14 and TRBJ2-3; 10 bases align to TRBD2. Trimming cost V 4 bases and J 1 base; bases outside gene matches: 2. The germline V gene has CDR1 SGHDN and CDR2 FVKESK. The length of the CDR3 is 15 residues. This CDR3 reads CASSPGLAGTDTQYF. CDR3 DNA sequence: TGTGCCAGCAGCCCCGGACTAGCGGGCACAGATACGCAGTATTTT.

This chain links TRBV28 with TRBJ1-1, with D possibly matching TRBD1 (5 bases). The CDR3 extends over 14 amino acids. Between the trimmed V and J ends, which lost 5 bases and 4 bases, there was a span of 14 bases. Germline values: CDR1 MDHEN, CDR2 SYDVKM. CDR3 DNA sequence: TGTGCCAGCAGTCACCGTCTGGGGGGCACTGAAGCTTTCTTT. Translated, it gives CASSHRLGGTEAFF.

V and J are TRBV4-3 and TRBJ2-5, with TRBD1 identical over 10 bases. This CDR3 is 17 amino acids long. Trimming cost V 0 bases and J 5 bases; bases outside gene matches: 9. Germline CDR1 reads LGHNA; CDR2 reads YSLEER. The CDR3, as DNA: TGCGCCAGCAGCCAAGATTGGAGGACAGGGGGTCGGGAGACCCAGTACTTC. Its translation is CASSQDWRTGGRETQYF.

The chain is built from TRBV6-2 or TRBV6-3 and TRBJ2-4; 13 positions match TRBD2. Germline V CDR1 and CDR2: MNHEY, SVGEGT. V gave up 3 bases and J gave up 7 bases; unmatched junction bases: 9. The CDR3 is 17 amino acids. CDR3 DNA: TGTGCCAGCAGTTATACCAGGACTAGCGGGAGACATAACATTCAGTACTTC. This codes for CASSYTRTSGRHNIQYF.

This chain connects TRBV30 to TRBJ1-1; D is unclear. In germline, CDR1 is GTSNPN, CDR2 SVGIG (reference sequence). The V gene lost 0 bases and the J gene lost 4 bases, with 9 bases spanning the gap. There are 13 residues in the CDR3. In DNA form, the CDR3 reads TGTGCCTGGAGTGTACGCCTCGGCACTGAAGCTTTCTTT. Its protein product is CAWSVRLGTEAFF.

This rearrangement joins TRBV28 to TRBJ1-1; maybe TRBD1 (6 bases). V shed 5 bases and J shed 2 bases, with 18 bases lying between them. This CDR3 spans 16 amino acids. Germline loops: CDR1 MDHEN, CDR2 SYDVKM. The CDR3 DNA follows: TGTGCCAGCAGTACCCGTTGGGGGGGGCCTAACACTGAAGCTTTCTTT. Amino acids: CASSTRWGGPNTEAFF.

This clone was detected only a few times. The V call is TRBV27, the J call TRBJ2-1; tentative D call: TRBD1 (6 bases). Trimming left V 4 bases short and J 6 bases short, with 10 bases between. Germline V gives CDR1 MNHEY, CDR2 SMNVEV (reference sequence). This CDR3 comprises 13 residues. The CDR3 loop is CASSSLQGNEQFF. Written as DNA, the CDR3 is TGTGCCAGCAGTTCCTTACAGGGCAATGAGCAGTTCTTC.

The chain is built from TRBV5-4 and TRBJ2-2; the match to TRBD2 covers 15 bases. This CDR3 spans 18 amino acids. Germline-derived CDR1 and CDR2 are SGHNT and YYREEE (reference sequence). V gave up 4 bases and J gave up 3 bases; unmatched junction bases: 7. CDR3 sequence (DNA): TGTGCCAGCAGCCGCGGACTAGCGGGGGGGCGCGACACCGGGGAGCTGTTTTTT. Amino acids: CASSRGLAGGRDTGELFF.

This clone was picked up one time. V gene TRBV28 combines with J gene TRBJ1-1, with D perhaps TRBD1 (5 bases). V was shortened by 7 bases and J by 4 bases, with 28 bases between the two germline ends. Germline V lookup: CDR1 MDHEN, CDR2 SYDVKM. This CDR3 is 18 amino acids long. CDR3 sequence: CASITTDRARESGTEAFF. CDR3 DNA sequence: TGTGCCAGCATTACCACTGACAGAGCGCGGGAATCGGGCACTGAAGCTTTCTTT.

There are a few counts of this clone. J is TRBJ2-1 and V is TRBV5-4; 11 nucleotides match TRBD1. In germline, CDR1 is SGHNT, CDR2 YYREEE (reference sequence). The CDR3 runs 16 residues. V was clipped by 4 bases and J by 9 bases; unmatched bases: 12. For the CDR3, the DNA is TGTGCCAGCAGCGATGGGGACAGGGGGAGGGCTGGTGAGCAGTTCTTC. Translated, it gives CASSDGDRGRAGEQFF.

This chain connects TRBV24-1 to TRBJ2-5; the match to TRBD2 covers 8 bases. CDR1 KGHDR and CDR2 SFDVKD come from the germline V gene. The CDR3 consists of 17 residues. J was trimmed by 4 bases and V by 0 bases; bases with no gene match: 9. CDR3 sequence (DNA): TGTGCCACCAGTGATTTGGCCCGAAGCGGGGGAAGAGAGACCCAGTACTTC. This translates into CATSDLARSGGRETQYF.

The rearrangement joins TRBV2 to TRBJ2-5, with 10 bases identical to TRBD1. J lost 1 base, V lost 8 bases, and 7 bases had no gene match. Looked up from germline, CDR1 is SNHLY and CDR2 is FYNNEI. The CDR3 sequence is 15 residues long. The CDR3 nucleotides read TGTGCCAGCTCCGACAGGGGGCTATTCCAAGAGACCCAGTACTTC. Amino acid sequence: CASSDRGLFQETQYF.